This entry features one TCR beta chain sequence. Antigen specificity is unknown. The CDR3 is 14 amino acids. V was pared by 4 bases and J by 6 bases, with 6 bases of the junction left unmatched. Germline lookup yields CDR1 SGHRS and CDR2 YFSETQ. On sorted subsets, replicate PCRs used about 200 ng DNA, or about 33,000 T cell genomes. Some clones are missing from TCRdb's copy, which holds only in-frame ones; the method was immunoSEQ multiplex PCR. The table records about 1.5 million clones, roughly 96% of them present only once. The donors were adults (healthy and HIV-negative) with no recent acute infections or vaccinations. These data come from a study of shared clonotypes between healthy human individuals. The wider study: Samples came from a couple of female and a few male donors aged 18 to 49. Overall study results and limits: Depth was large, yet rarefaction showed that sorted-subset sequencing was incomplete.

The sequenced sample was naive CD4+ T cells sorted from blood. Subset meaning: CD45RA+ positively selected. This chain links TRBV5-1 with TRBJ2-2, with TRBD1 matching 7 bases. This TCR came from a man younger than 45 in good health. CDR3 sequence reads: CASSLGQAAGELFF. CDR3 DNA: TGCGCCAGCAGCCTAGGACAGGCTGCCGGGGAGCTGTTTTTT.